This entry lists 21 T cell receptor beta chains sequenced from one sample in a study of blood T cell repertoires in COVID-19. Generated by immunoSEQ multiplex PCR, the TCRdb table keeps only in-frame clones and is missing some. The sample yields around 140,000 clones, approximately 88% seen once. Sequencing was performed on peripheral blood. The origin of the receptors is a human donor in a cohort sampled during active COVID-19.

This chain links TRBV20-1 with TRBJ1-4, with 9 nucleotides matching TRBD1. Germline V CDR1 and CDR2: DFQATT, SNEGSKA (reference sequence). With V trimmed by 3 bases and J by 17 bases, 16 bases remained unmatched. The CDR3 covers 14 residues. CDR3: CSASSGTGPKNVFF. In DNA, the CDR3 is TGCAGTGCTAGTAGCGGGACAGGGCCAAAAAACGTATTTTTT.

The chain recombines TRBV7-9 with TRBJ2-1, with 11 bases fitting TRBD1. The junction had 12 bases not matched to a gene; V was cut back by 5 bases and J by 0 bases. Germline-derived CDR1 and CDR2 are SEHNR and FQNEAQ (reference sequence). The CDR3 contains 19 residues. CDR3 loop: CASSGRTGGGLYSYNEQFF. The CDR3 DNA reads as TGTGCCAGCAGCGGAAGGACAGGGGGCGGATTATACTCCTACAATGAGCAGTTCTTC. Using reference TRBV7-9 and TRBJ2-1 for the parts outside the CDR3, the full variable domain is DTGVSQNPRHKITKRGQNVTFRCDPISEHNRLYWYRQTLGQGPEFLTYFQNEAQLEKSRLLSDRFSAERPKGSFSTLEIQRTEQGDSAMYLCASSGRTGGGLYSYNEQFFGPGTRLTVL.

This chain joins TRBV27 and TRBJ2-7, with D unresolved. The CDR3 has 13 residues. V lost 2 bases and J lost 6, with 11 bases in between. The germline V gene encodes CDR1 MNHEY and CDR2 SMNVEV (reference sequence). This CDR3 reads CASSLGPTTEQYF. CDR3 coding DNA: TGTGCCAGCAGTTTAGGGCCTACGACCGAGCAGTACTTC.

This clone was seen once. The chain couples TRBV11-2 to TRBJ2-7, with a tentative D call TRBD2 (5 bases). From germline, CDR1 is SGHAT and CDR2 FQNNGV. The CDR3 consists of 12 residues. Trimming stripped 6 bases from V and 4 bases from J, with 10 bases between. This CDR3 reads CASRNRDYEQYF. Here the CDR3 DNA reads TGTGCCAGCAGAAACCGGGATTACGAGCAGTACTTC.

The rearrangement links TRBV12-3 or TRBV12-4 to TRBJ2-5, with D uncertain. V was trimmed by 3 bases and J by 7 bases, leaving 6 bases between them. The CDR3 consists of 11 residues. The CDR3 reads CASSFIGTQYF. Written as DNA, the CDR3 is TGTGCCAGCAGTTTCATCGGGACCCAGTACTTC.

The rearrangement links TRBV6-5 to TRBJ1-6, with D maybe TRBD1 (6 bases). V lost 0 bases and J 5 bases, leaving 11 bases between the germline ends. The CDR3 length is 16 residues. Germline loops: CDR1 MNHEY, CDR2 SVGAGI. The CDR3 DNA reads TGTGCCAGCAGTTACTCGAAGGGGACAAATAATTCACCCCTCCACTTT. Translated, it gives CASSYSKGTNNSPLHF.

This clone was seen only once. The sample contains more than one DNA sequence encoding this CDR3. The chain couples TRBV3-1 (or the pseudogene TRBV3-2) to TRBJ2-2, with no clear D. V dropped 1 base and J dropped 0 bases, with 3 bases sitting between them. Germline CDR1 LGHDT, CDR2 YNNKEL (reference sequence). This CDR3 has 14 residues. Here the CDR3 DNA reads TGTGCCAGCAGCCAAGCAGCGAACACCGGGGAGCTGTTTTTT. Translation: CASSQAANTGELFF.

The CDR3 spells CSFGTSGDTDTQYF. The CDR3 region has the DNA TGCAGCTTTGGGACTAGCGGGGACACAGATACGCAGTATTTT. This chain uses TRBV29-1 with TRBJ2-3; the match to TRBD2 covers 13 bases. Germline V lookup: CDR1 SQVTM, CDR2 ANQGSEA. The CDR3 totals 14 residues. With 8 bases clipped from V and 2 bases from J, the junction kept 4 bases outside the gene matches.

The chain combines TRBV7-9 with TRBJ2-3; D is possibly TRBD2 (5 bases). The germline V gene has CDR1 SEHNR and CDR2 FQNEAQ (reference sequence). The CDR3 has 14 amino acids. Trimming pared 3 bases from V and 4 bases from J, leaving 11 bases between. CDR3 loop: CASSFVGNADTQYF. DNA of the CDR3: TGTGCCAGCAGCTTTGTCGGGAACGCAGATACGCAGTATTTT.

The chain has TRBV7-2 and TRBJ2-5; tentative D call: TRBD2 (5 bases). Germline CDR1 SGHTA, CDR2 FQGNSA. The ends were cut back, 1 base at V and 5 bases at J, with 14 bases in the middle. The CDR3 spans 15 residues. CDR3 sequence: CASSLGNGRGETQYF. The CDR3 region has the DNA TGTGCCAGCAGCTTAGGTAATGGCCGAGGGGAGACCCAGTACTTC.

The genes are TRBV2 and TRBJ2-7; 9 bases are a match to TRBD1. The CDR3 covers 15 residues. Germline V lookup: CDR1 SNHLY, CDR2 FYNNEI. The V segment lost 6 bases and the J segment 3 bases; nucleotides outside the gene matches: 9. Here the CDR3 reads CASRGGTGTSYEQYF. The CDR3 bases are TGTGCCAGCAGGGGGGGGACAGGGACCAGCTACGAGCAGTACTTC.

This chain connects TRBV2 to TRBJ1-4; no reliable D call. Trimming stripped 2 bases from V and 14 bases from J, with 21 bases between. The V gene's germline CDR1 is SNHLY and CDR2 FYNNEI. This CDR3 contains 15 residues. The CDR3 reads CASSERNRLIGGLFF. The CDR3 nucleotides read TGTGCCAGCAGTGAAAGGAACAGACTAATAGGAGGGCTGTTTTTT.

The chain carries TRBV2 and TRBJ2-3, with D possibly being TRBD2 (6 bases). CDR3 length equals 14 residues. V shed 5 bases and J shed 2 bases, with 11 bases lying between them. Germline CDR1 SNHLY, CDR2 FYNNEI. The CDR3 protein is CASSRTKYTDTQYF. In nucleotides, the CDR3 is TGTGCCAGCAGTAGGACTAAATACACAGATACGCAGTATTTT.

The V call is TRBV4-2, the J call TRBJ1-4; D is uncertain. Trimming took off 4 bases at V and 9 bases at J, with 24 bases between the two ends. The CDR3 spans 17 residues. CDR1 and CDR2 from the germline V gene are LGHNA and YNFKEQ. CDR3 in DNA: TGTGCCAGCAGCCTCACCACCGAGGGTCCCCGGAATAAAAAACTGTTTTTT. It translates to CASSLTTEGPRNKKLFF.

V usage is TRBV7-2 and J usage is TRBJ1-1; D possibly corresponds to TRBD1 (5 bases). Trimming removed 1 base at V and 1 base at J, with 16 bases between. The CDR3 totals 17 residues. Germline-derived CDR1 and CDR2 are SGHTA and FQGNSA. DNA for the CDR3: TGTGCCAGCAGCTTAGTTCCAGGGCCCTCCCCGAACACTGAAGCTTTCTTT. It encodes CASSLVPGPSPNTEAFF.

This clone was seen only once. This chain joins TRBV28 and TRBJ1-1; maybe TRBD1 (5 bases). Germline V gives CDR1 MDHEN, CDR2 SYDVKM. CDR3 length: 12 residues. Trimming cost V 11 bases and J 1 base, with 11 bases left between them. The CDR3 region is CAATEQNTEAFF. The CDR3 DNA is TGTGCCGCGACAGAACAGAACACTGAAGCTTTCTTT.

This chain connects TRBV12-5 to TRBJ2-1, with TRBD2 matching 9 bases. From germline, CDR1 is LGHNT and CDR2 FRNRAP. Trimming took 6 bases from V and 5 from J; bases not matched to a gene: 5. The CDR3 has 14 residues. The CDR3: CASGPGLANNEQFF. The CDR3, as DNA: TGTGCTAGTGGACCGGGACTAGCTAACAATGAGCAGTTCTTC. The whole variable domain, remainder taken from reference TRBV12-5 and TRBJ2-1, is DARVTQTPRHKVTEMGQEVTMRCQPILGHNTVFWYRQTMMQGLELLAYFRNRAPLDDSGMPKDRFSAEMPDATLATLKIQPSEPRDSAVYFCASGPGLANNEQFFGPGTRLTVL.

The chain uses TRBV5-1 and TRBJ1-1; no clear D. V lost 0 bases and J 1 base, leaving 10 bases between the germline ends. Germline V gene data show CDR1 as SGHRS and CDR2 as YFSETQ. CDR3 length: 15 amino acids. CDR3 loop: CASSLVAGTNTEAFF. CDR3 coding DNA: TGCGCCAGCAGCTTGGTGGCGGGAACGAACACTGAAGCTTTCTTT.

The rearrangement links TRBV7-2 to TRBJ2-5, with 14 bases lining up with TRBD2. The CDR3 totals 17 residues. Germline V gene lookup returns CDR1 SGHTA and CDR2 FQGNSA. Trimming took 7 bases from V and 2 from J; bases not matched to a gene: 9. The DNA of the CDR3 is TGTGCCAGCAACCTGGGACTAGCGGGGGCCATGCAAGAGACCCAGTACTTC. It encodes CASNLGLAGAMQETQYF.

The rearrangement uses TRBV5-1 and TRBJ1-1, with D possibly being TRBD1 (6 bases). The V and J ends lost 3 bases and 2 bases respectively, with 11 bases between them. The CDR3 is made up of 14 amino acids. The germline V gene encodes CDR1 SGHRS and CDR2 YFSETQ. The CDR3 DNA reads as TGCGCCAGCAGCTCGGGGACATACAACACTGAAGCTTTCTTT. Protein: CASSSGTYNTEAFF. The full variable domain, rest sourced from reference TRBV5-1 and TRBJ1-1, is KAGVTQTPRYLIKTRGQQVTLSCSPISGHRSVSWYQQTPGQGLQFLFEYFSETQRNKGNFPGRFSGRQFSNSRSEMNVSTLELGDSALYLCASSSGTYNTEAFFGQGTRLTVV.

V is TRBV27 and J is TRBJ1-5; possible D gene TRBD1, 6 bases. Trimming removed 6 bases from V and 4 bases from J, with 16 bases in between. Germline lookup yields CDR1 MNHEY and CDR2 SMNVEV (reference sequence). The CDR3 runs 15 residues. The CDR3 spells CASRQDRFENQPQHF. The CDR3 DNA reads TGTGCCAGCAGGCAGGACAGATTCGAAAATCAGCCCCAGCATTTT.